This T cell receptor beta chain appears in the sequencing data of a study of cytomegalovirus exposure and HLA in healthy donors. CDR1 is WNHNN, CDR2 SYGVQD, per germline (reference sequence). This CDR3 is built from 17 residues. Trimming pared 11 bases from V and 0 bases from J, leaving 23 bases between. 60 Vbeta and 13 Jbeta primers were used in PCR. Under the authors' procedure: In a later analysis, the count reached approximately 80 million unique TCR beta chains, with approximately 10 million shared. Profiled with immunoSEQ multiplex PCR; TCRdb holds only in-frame clones, not every one. From that table come the V and J calls and clone size; the DNA was used to work out D and trimming. The repertoire has 100,000 or so clones, roughly 85% of them found once; the top ten carry less than 5%.

Sequenced input: PBMCs. This TCR derives from a man younger than 40 in good health and CMV-seronegative. V gene TRBV10-1 combines with J gene TRBJ1-5; possibly TRBD1 for D (6 bases). CDR3 nucleotide sequence: TGCGCCCCTGGCCGGGGCAGGGGTGTATGTAGCAATCAGCCCCAGCATTTT. It codes for CAPGRGRGVCSNQPQHF.